These T cell receptor beta chains were read from a single sample in a study of blood T cell repertoires in COVID-19. The repertoire was sequenced with immunoSEQ multiplex PCR; TCRdb's copy has only in-frame clones and lacks some. The table records approximately 300,000 clones, about 90% of them present only once. What was sequenced was PBMCs or T cells enriched from blood (not recorded which). The receptor set was obtained from a woman in her late teens or twenties with acute COVID-19. Both conserved end residues are trimmed from each CDR3.

v_gene,CDR3aa
TRBV18,ASSPRRGGSTYGYT
TRBV9,ASSVKREAPDTQY
TRBV27,ASTRLASEIYEQY
TRBV6-5,ASSYSRTGAEQY
TRBV30,AWSVRQGADTQY
TRBV19,ASRPGTGLYEQY
TRBV18,ASSGGAGGETQY
TRBV5-6,ASSFWANYGYT
TRBV19,ASIPLRGGFGSGNTIY
TRBV11-2,ASSTDRTNYGYT
TRBV5-4,ASSLGRGSGEKLF
TRBV7-9,ASRNTANTGELF
TRBV12-3/TRBV12-4,ASRQNRATEAF
TRBV10-3,AIFEGSYNSPLH
TRBV19,ASSSDRGFDYGYT
TRBV19,ASSSSAANNQPQH
TRBV11-3,ASSSAGTSGLEQY
TRBV28,ASSGGGNTIY
TRBV2,ASTTGSVSGNTIY
TRBV27,ASSSASGRAHNEQF
TRBV18,ASSPPGWGGGNTEAF
TRBV12-3/TRBV12-4,ASESEGTDTQY
TRBV5-1,ASSRTGDTQY
TRBV4-2,ASSQPAGTSGRARDTQY
TRBV6-5,ASSYSKGVGLRAF
TRBV11-2,ASSLINQPQH
TRBV19,ASKGRGGAKDNSPLH
TRBV24-1,ATSETVTGELF
TRBV4-2,ASSPSLLYEQY
TRBV25-1,ASSARSGRVTGELF
TRBV29-1,SAARDEVTEAF
TRBV28,ATREETQY
TRBV7-3,ASSLHPSGTDNEQF
TRBV7-2,ASSTRWGDTEAF
TRBV7-9,ASSLLGQGVAF
TRBV5-6,ASSLFRTGPSRGIQY
TRBV2,ASTLQAGGRSNQPQH
TRBV7-9,ASSSFRAPYSNQPQH
TRBV3-1/TRBV3-2,ASSLDSPSTDTQY
TRBV5-1,ASSLGRAGYT
TRBV9,ASSANPSNQPQH
TRBV7-9,ASSLGGNTGELF
TRBV13,ASSPGSFNNEQF
TRBV11-3,ASSPWERGELF
TRBV7-3,ASSLIGTNAEQF
TRBV2,ASSSSTGVEQF
TRBV5-4,ASSFQGEPTEAF
TRBV6-4,ASRDREHEKLF
TRBV27,ASSFRGLNQPQH
TRBV27,ASSWTGALNTEAF
TRBV9,ASSSIQGGETQY
TRBV11-1,ASSLSTANYGYT
TRBV29-1,SVTGQGTGTEAF
TRBV28,ASSRNYGYT
TRBV9,ASSVVPSDSPLH